This T cell receptor beta chain emerged from a study of T cell clones after liver transplantation. Study details: Patients counted as tolerant after at least one year off all immunosuppression, enzymes not exceeding twice normal.

Using immunoSEQ multiplex PCR, the repertoire was profiled, and TCRdb retains in-frame clones only, with some absent. The sample consists of 55,000 to 75,000 clones, 90% to 95% of them appearing once. Sorting of unstimulated PBMCs yielded separate CD3+CD4+ and CD3+CD8+ fractions. Germline assignment: CDR1 SEHNR and CDR2 FQNEAQ (reference sequence). V lost 5 bases to trimming and J lost 3 bases, with 19 bases between them. The CDR3 is 17 amino acids. The sequence derives from a human patient who received a liver transplant. Some T cells may originate from the graft donor. V usage is TRBV7-9 and J usage is TRBJ2-2, with D perhaps matching TRBD2 (5 bases). The sequenced sample was CD4+ T cells from blood, obtained around 27 months after liver transplant. The DNA for the CDR3 is TGTGCCAGCAGCCATAAAGCTTCTAGCAGATACACCGGGGAGCTGTTTTTT. Its translation: CASSHKASSRYTGELFF.